What follows describes a single T cell receptor (beta chain). This sample is part of a study of blood T cell repertoires in COVID-19. The overall study: COVID-19 samples from acute and convalescent phases originated in the United States, Italy and Spain. T cells, B-cell-depleted T cells, or PBMCs provided the cDNA or gDNA that served as material.

Authors' processing steps: Amplification with reference gene primers provided the estimates of nucleated cell counts. Profiling relied on immunoSEQ multiplex PCR, and the TCRdb table lists in-frame clones only, not all of them. V and J calls and clone size follow that table, whereas D and trimming were derived from the DNA. The sample lists 59,000 or so clones; less than 75% were seen once. CDR1 KGHSH and CDR2 LQKENI come from the germline V gene. V was shortened by 2 bases and J by 2 bases, with 16 bases between the two germline ends. The CDR3 is 16 residues long. The source is a woman between 50 and 59 years old with active or convalescent COVID-19. The V and J genes are TRBV18 and TRBJ2-7; a possible D gene is TRBD1 (5 bases). Source material: peripheral blood. The CDR3 DNA reads as TGTGCCAGCTCACCATTTCAGGGAAGGGGCCCCTACGAGCAGTACTTC. It specifies CASSPFQGRGPYEQYF.